The 10 T cell receptor beta chains reported below all come from one sample, sequenced in a study of blood T cell repertoires in COVID-19 (TCRdb year 2020). To prepare the library, the immunoSEQ multiplex PCR assay was applied. TCRdb limited this immuneACCESS table to in-frame rearrangements with V and J called. A share of clones is missing; checked studies link under half to unresolved V genes, and the rest is unexplained. Here the sample has 250,000 to 350,000 clones; over 80% occur a single time. Around 3.7% of the sample lies in the top ten. The source material was peripheral blood. The receptors were sampled from a woman between 45 and 60 years old with active or convalescent COVID-19.

The genes are TRBV27 and TRBJ2-1, with D possibly matching TRBD1 (6 bases). V was pared by 8 bases and J by 1 base, with 21 bases between. Germline-derived CDR1 and CDR2 are MNHEY and SMNVEV (reference sequence). This CDR3 comprises 17 residues. The CDR3 protein is CASGPGTGQGSYNEQFF. The DNA for the CDR3 is TGTGCCAGCGGTCCCGGTACAGGGCAGGGGTCCTACAATGAGCAGTTCTTC.

The chain has TRBV5-6 and TRBJ2-1; 8 nucleotides line up with TRBD2. The V gene end was trimmed by 6 bases and the J gene end by 5 bases; junction bases not matched to a gene: 10. This CDR3 spans 15 amino acids. The germline V gene has CDR1 SGHDT and CDR2 YYEEEE. CDR3 protein: CASTGWASGHNEQFF. CDR3 bases: TGTGCCAGCACCGGGTGGGCTAGCGGGCACAATGAGCAGTTCTTC.

This chain connects TRBV10-3 to TRBJ2-5; TRBD2 agrees at 11 bases. Germline values: CDR1 ENHRY, CDR2 SYGVKD. The junction had 12 bases not matched to a gene; V was cut back by 10 bases and J by 2 bases. The CDR3 consists of 16 residues. The DNA for the CDR3 is TGTGCCACCCGAGGACTAGCGGGCCTCATTCAAGAGACCCAGTACTTC. The encoded protein is CATRGLAGLIQETQYF.

This clone was observed a few times. The chain has TRBV5-6 and TRBJ2-6, with 8 bases identical to TRBD1. The CDR3 totals 19 residues. From germline, CDR1 is SGHDT and CDR2 YYEEEE. The J segment lost 2 bases and the V segment lost 4 bases, leaving 14 bases of the junction unmatched. CDR3 in amino acids: CASSIPRQGFLTGANVLTF. Written as DNA, the CDR3 is TGTGCCAGCAGCATCCCGAGACAGGGGTTTCTAACTGGGGCCAACGTCCTGACTTTC.

V and J are TRBV2 and TRBJ2-3; D not certain. CDR1 is SNHLY and CDR2 is FYNNEI in the germline V gene. The CDR3 has 15 residues. V lost 1 base and J lost 4, with 12 bases in between. CDR3 amino acids: CASSEVQLVADTQYF. The CDR3 coding sequence is TGTGCCAGCAGTGAAGTTCAGTTGGTCGCAGATACGCAGTATTTT.

The V call is TRBV7-3, the J call TRBJ1-4; a possible D gene is TRBD1 (5 bases). The V end was cut by 2 bases, the J end by 8 bases, with 12 bases between. CDR1 and CDR2 (germline): SGHTA, FQGTGA. The CDR3 runs 14 residues. This CDR3 is CASSLGSPGEKLFF. The CDR3 bases are TGTGCCAGCAGCTTAGGTTCCCCAGGGGAAAAACTGTTTTTT.

The chain combines TRBV14 with TRBJ1-2, with TRBD1 as a possible D gene (6 bases). The CDR3 length is 14 residues. CDR1 is SGHDN, CDR2 FVKESK, per germline. V lost 1 base and J 3 bases, leaving 9 bases between the germline ends. In DNA form, the CDR3 reads TGTGCCAGCAGCCAAGTTGCAGGGGACTATGGCTACACCTTC. Translating gives CASSQVAGDYGYTF. The variable domain in full, completed from reference TRBV14 and TRBJ1-2, reads EAGVTQFPSHSVIEKGQTVTLRCDPISGHDNLYWYRRVMGKEIKFLLHFVKESKQDESGMPNNRFLAERTGGTYSTLKVQPAELEDSGVYFCASSQVAGDYGYTFGSGTRLTVV.

For the CDR3, the DNA is TGTGCCAGTAGTTCACTACGGACAGGGTCCAATCAGCCCCAGCATTTT. Translation: CASSSLRTGSNQPQHF. J is TRBJ1-5 and V is TRBV19, with 8 bases aligning to TRBD1. The CDR3 contains 16 residues. Unmatched junction bases numbered 9, after V lost 5 bases and J lost 3 bases. Germline CDR1 LNHDA, CDR2 SQIVND (reference sequence). Variable domain in full (rest from reference TRBV19 and TRBJ1-5): DGGITQSPKYLFRKEGQNVTLSCEQNLNHDAMYWYRQDPGQGLRLIYYSQIVNDFQKGDIAEGYSVSREKKESFPLTVTSAQKNPTAFYLCASSSLRTGSNQPQHFGDGTRLSIL.

This chain links TRBV5-4 with TRBJ2-5, with TRBD1 as a possible D gene (5 bases). CDR1 is SGHNT and CDR2 is YYREEE in the germline V gene (reference sequence). The CDR3 runs 15 residues. V lost 4 bases to trimming and J lost 5 bases, with 18 bases between them. The CDR3 here is CASSPRVQGRETQYF. CDR3 DNA: TGTGCCAGCAGCCCCCGCGTCCAGGGTCGGGAGACCCAGTACTTC.

This clone was seen just once. This rearrangement joins TRBV28 to TRBJ2-7; 8 bases line up with TRBD1. The V segment lost 10 bases and the J segment 5 bases; nucleotides outside the gene matches: 10. Looked up from germline, CDR1 is MDHEN and CDR2 is SYDVKM. The CDR3 is 13 amino acids. The DNA for the CDR3 is TGTGCCACCACGACAGGGGAGCTGAACGAGCAGTACTTC. Its translation is CATTTGELNEQYF. The full variable domain, its missing parts supplied by reference TRBV28 and TRBJ2-7, is DVKVTQSSRYLVKRTGEKVFLECVQDMDHENMFWYRQDPGLGLRLIYFSYDVKMKEKGDIPEGYSVSREKKERFSLILESASTNQTSMYLCATTTGELNEQYFGPGTRLTVT.